A single sample gave rise to the 6 T cell receptor beta chains below, sequenced in a study of cytomegalovirus exposure and HLA in healthy donors. Primers included in the PCR were 60 Vbeta and 13 Jbeta primers. Sequenced by immunoSEQ multiplex PCR; TCRdb stores in-frame clones only, minus some. The repertoire consists of roughly 250,000 clones, with roughly two thirds occurring once and the leading ten covering under 3%. Input material: PBMCs. These receptors were obtained from a female donor in good health and CMV-seronegative.

The chain is built from TRBV5-4 and TRBJ1-1; D ambiguous. Trimming removed 2 bases from V and 1 base from J, with 15 bases in between. The CDR3 has 16 residues. Germline V gene sequence: CDR1 SGHNT, CDR2 YYREEE (reference sequence). The CDR3 region has the DNA TGTGCCAGCAGCTTCCTCATCGGGGAGGGGAACACTGAAGCTTTCTTT. Protein sequence: CASSFLIGEGNTEAFF. Full variable domain (missing parts from reference TRBV5-4 and TRBJ1-1): ETGVTQSPTHLIKTRGQQVTLRCSSQSGHNTVSWYQQALGQGPQFIFQYYREEENGRGNFPPRFSGLQFPNYSSELNVNALELDDSALYLCASSFLIGEGNTEAFFGQGTRLTVV.

Notes on this clone: The junction departs from germline at one end; a sequencing error may be responsible. J is TRBJ1-1 and V is TRBV7-9, with unresolved D. This CDR3 spans 13 amino acids. CDR1 is SEHNR, CDR2 FQNEAQ, per germline (reference sequence). CDR3 coding DNA: TGTTCCAGCACCTTCTTCGGGAACACTGAAGCTTTCTTT. Protein: CSSTFFGNTEAFF.

The gene calls are TRBV5-4 and TRBJ2-5, with D maybe TRBD2 (6 bases). This CDR3 comprises 14 residues. The germline CDR1 and CDR2 sequences are SGHNT and YYREEE (reference sequence). The V end was cut by 4 bases, the J end by 4 bases, with 14 bases between. The CDR3 DNA sequence: TGTGCCAGCAGCGTAGTAACGGAGGGAGAGACCCAGTACTTC. Translating it yields CASSVVTEGETQYF.

This sequence joins TRBV2 and TRBJ2-7, with a tentative D call TRBD2 (5 bases). The germline V gene encodes CDR1 SNHLY and CDR2 FYNNEI. The CDR3 length is 14 residues. Trimming cost V 7 bases and J 2 bases, with 15 bases left between them. The DNA for the CDR3 is TGTGCCAGCATTAATAGCGTCGGTACCTACGAGCAGTACTTC. It specifies CASINSVGTYEQYF.

The gene calls are TRBV7-8 and TRBJ2-7; D remains ambiguous. V was cut by 8 bases and J by 2 bases, with 16 bases left in between. The germline V gene has CDR1 SGHVS and CDR2 FQNEAQ. There are 14 residues in the CDR3. DNA of the CDR3: TGTGCCAGCCGCGGTTCGGCGAATACCTACGAGCAGTACTTC. This codes for CASRGSANTYEQYF.

This chain uses TRBV9 with TRBJ1-1, with a tentative D call TRBD1 (6 bases). This CDR3 region has 13 residues. Trimming cost V 3 bases and J 1 base, with 7 bases left between them. CDR1 is SGDLS and CDR2 is YYNGEE in the germline V gene. The CDR3 DNA follows: TGTGCCAGCAGCGGGACAGCGAACACTGAAGCTTTCTTT. Its protein product is CASSGTANTEAFF.